These T cell receptor beta chains were read from a single sample in a study of blood T cell repertoires in COVID-19. Sequencing was performed with immunoSEQ multiplex PCR; in TCRdb, only in-frame clones are kept and a portion is missing. The sample includes some 320,000 clones, more than 75% of them seen just once. Material: PBMCs or T cells enriched from blood (not recorded which). These receptors all come from a woman under 40 who had recovered from COVID-19. The CDR3 runs from the conserved cysteine through the conserved F or W. The D gene is left open where the match is weak. Size is stated for part of the rows, as once, few or many counts, or as a class when the clone is expanded.

d_gene,v_gene,abundance,j_gene,CDR3aa,CDR3nt
NA,TRBV12-3/TRBV12-4,NA,TRBJ2-7,CASSRWGEYEQYF,TGTGCCAGCAGTCGGTGGGGAGAATACGAGCAGTACTTC
TRBD1,TRBV4-3,NA,TRBJ1-6,CASSHGTANSPLHF,TGCGCCAGCAGCCATGGGACAGCGAATTCACCCCTCCACTTT
NA,TRBV30,NA,TRBJ1-6,CAWSFRVESPLHF,TGTGCCTGGAGTTTTCGGGTGGAATCACCCCTCCACTTT
NA,TRBV2,NA,TRBJ1-4,CASKGQPNEKLFF,TGTGCCAGCAAGGGGCAGCCAAATGAAAAACTGTTTTTT
TRBD2,TRBV28,NA,TRBJ2-3,CASSYISGGGLTDTQYF,TGTGCCAGCAGCTACATATCCGGGGGGGGGCTGACAGATACGCAGTATTTT
TRBD1,TRBV7-8,NA,TRBJ2-5,CASSFGQGIVSEETQYF,TGTGCCAGCAGCTTCGGACAGGGCATAGTTTCTGAAGAGACCCAGTACTTC
NA,TRBV19,once,TRBJ1-4,CATGLRIPTNEKLFF,TGTGCCACGGGTTTACGTATTCCAACTAATGAAAAACTGTTTTTT
NA,TRBV6-5,NA,TRBJ2-1,CASSSWRDPYNEQFF,TGTGCCAGCAGTTCCTGGCGGGACCCCTACAATGAGCAGTTCTTC
NA,TRBV28,NA,TRBJ1-4,CASKWGRNEKLFF,TGTGCCAGCAAATGGGGCAGAAATGAAAAACTGTTTTTT
NA,TRBV28,NA,TRBJ1-5,CASSLNPRSGKSSNQPQHF,TGTGCCAGCAGTTTAAATCCCCGGTCGGGAAAATCTAGCAATCAGCCCCAGCATTTT
TRBD1,TRBV7-9,NA,TRBJ1-6,CASSWGDRPNSPLHF,TGTGCCAGCAGCTGGGGGGACAGACCGAATTCACCCCTCCACTTT